One and the same sample provided the 30 T cell receptor beta chains below, sequenced in a study of human T cells and chemical hapten exposure. Time point described: patch test 2, 6 weeks after DPC sensitization. Noted treatment: therapeutic diphenylcyclopropenone sensitization with weekly scalp DPC. TCRdb itself ran the RACE reads through MiXCR, one entry per CDR3 protein. The data show about 89,000 distinct CDR3 sequences, approximately 10% seen once. The sequences come from whole blood, collected in connection with sensitization to the hapten diphenylcyclopropenone (DPC). These TCRs come from a man aged 40-55 years with alopecia areata. Some clones in this sample may be carry-over from other donors' samples.

This clonotype was seen more than once but under ten times. The V call is TRBV5-6, the J call TRBJ2-1, with 12 positions matching TRBD2. This CDR3 is 17 amino acids long. Germline assignment: CDR1 SGHDT and CDR2 YYEEEE. The V gene end was trimmed by 3 bases and the J gene end by 8 bases; junction bases not matched to a gene: 12. The CDR3 sequence: CASSSARTSGILHEQFF. CDR3 coding DNA: TGTGCCAGCAGCTCGGCCCGGACTAGCGGGATTTTGCATGAGCAGTTCTTC.

The chain carries TRBV5-1 and TRBJ2-3; 8 positions agree with TRBD1. The V gene end was trimmed by 4 bases and the J gene end by 8 bases; junction bases not matched to a gene: 9. The CDR3 totals 14 residues. The germline gives CDR1 SGHRS, CDR2 YFSETQ. The CDR3 DNA sequence: TGCGCCAGCAGCCCGATCCAGGGGGCGTTTACGCAGTATTTT. Translated, it gives CASSPIQGAFTQYF.

The sample holds a few counts of this clonotype. The chain employs TRBV6-2 or TRBV6-3 and TRBJ2-7; a weak D match, TRBD2 (6 bases). This CDR3 contains 12 residues. The germline CDR1 and CDR2 sequences are MNHEY and SVGEGT. The V gene lost 4 bases and the J gene lost 12 bases, with 16 bases spanning the gap. CDR3 region: CASSSGGPGAYV. The CDR3 DNA is TGTGCCAGCAGTTCTGGAGGGCCTGGTGCGTACGTC.

About this clonotype: This may be a read error, as it is one base from a much larger clone. The chain couples TRBV12-3 or TRBV12-4 to TRBJ1-4; the match to TRBD1 covers 9 bases. This CDR3 spans 14 amino acids. This CDR3 reads CASRGDRDNKKLFF. The CDR3 region has the DNA TGTGCCAGCAGAGGGGACAGGGATAATAAAAAACTGTTTTTT.

The chain links TRBV29-1 to TRBJ2-7; D unresolved. Germline assignment: CDR1 SQVTM and CDR2 ANQGSEA. Trimming left V 0 bases short and J 7 bases short, with 7 bases between. This CDR3 comprises 11 residues. CDR3 protein: CSVEEGREQYF. In DNA, the CDR3 is TGCAGCGTTGAAGAGGGCCGGGAGCAGTACTTC.

The rearrangement links TRBV6-2 or TRBV6-3 to TRBJ2-3; no definite D call. Trimming took 2 bases from V and 2 from J, leaving 8 bases between them. This CDR3 is built from 14 residues. The germline gives CDR1 MNHEY, CDR2 SVGEGT. The CDR3 nucleotides are TGTGCCAGCAGTTACGGGTCCCACACAGATACGCAGTATTTT. This translates into CASSYGSHTDTQYF.

This clonotype appeared a few times. V usage is TRBV30 and J usage is TRBJ1-3; D might be TRBD1 (5 bases). CDR3 size: 14 residues. The ends were cut back, 3 bases at V and 2 bases at J, with 11 bases in the middle. Germline assignment: CDR1 GTSNPN and CDR2 SVGIG (reference sequence). CDR3: CAWRPGTPGNTIYF. The CDR3 nucleotides are TGTGCCTGGAGACCTGGGACCCCTGGAAACACCATATATTTT.

This clonotype was recorded a few times. The gene calls are TRBV7-8 and TRBJ1-1; 7 nucleotides agree with TRBD1. CDR3 size: 14 residues. Germline V gives CDR1 SGHVS, CDR2 FQNEAQ. V lost 5 bases, J lost 4 bases, and 7 bases stayed unmatched. The CDR3 here is CASSTDRVITEAFF. For the CDR3, the DNA is TGTGCCAGCAGCACTGACAGGGTGATCACTGAAGCTTTCTTT.

The chain is built from TRBV18 and TRBJ2-3; TRBD2 aligns across 7 bases. The ends lost 3 bases at V and 4 bases at J; junction bases unmatched: 10. CDR1 is KGHSH, CDR2 LQKENI, per germline. The CDR3 has 16 residues. The CDR3 nucleotides are TGTGCCAGCTCACCGGGGAGGGTCGGCCAGGCAGATACGCAGTATTTT. It translates to CASSPGRVGQADTQYF.

The rearrangement joins TRBV2 to TRBJ2-1, with D uncertain. V was pared by 6 bases and J by 5 bases, with 8 bases between. CDR1 is SNHLY and CDR2 is FYNNEI in the germline V gene. The CDR3 loop spans 12 amino acids. CDR3 nucleotides: TGTGCCAGCAGAGCCCAAAACAATGAGCAGTTCTTC. This translates into CASRAQNNEQFF. The variable domain in full, with the rest retrieved from reference TRBV2 and TRBJ2-1, is EPEVTQTPSHQVTQMGQEVILRCVPISNHLYFYWYRQILGQKVEFLVSFYNNEISEKSEIFDDQFSVERPDGSNFTLKIRSTKLEDSAMYFCASRAQNNEQFFGPGTRLTVL.

A few counts support this clonotype. The chain joins TRBV10-1 to TRBJ1-5; no definite D call. V was pared by 5 bases and J by 5 bases, with 13 bases between. Germline CDR1 WNHNN, CDR2 SYGVQD (reference sequence). This CDR3 has 14 amino acids. Written as DNA, the CDR3 is TGCGCCAGCAGTTACGTGAGATTTGATCAGCCCCAGCATTTT. Protein sequence: CASSYVRFDQPQHF.

At least ten counts were recorded for this clonotype. This chain uses TRBV18 with TRBJ1-1; possibly TRBD1 for D (5 bases). V was clipped by 3 bases and J by 7 bases, with 15 bases between them. This CDR3 has 14 residues. Germline V CDR1 and CDR2: KGHSH, LQKENI. CDR3 DNA: TGTGCCAGCTCACCGGGGGGTCGGGACCGTGAAGCTTTCTTT. Translating gives CASSPGGRDREAFF.

This clonotype was observed a handful of times. The J gene is TRBJ2-7, the V gene TRBV7-2; 8 nucleotides match TRBD2. This CDR3 has 14 residues. Germline V gene lookup returns CDR1 SGHTA and CDR2 FQGNSA. Trimming removed 6 bases from V and 5 bases from J; junction bases left unmatched: 9. CDR3 in amino acids: CASSRSGRAHEQYF. The CDR3 DNA reads TGTGCCAGCAGTCGGAGCGGGAGAGCCCACGAGCAGTACTTC.

In its sample, this clonotype was seen a few times. The rearrangement links TRBV6-1 to TRBJ2-3; the D call may be TRBD1 or TRBD2 (5 bases each). The CDR3 is 15 residues long. CDR1 is MNHNS and CDR2 is SASEGT in the germline V gene. V dropped 3 bases and J dropped 1 base, with 11 bases sitting between them. The CDR3 DNA is TGTGCCAGCAGTGACGCCCGGGGCGGCACAGATACGCAGTATTTT. Encoded protein: CASSDARGGTDTQYF.

This clonotype was counted many times. The chain links TRBV7-9 to TRBJ1-4, with 7 bases that match TRBD1. Germline V CDR1 and CDR2: SEHNR, FQNEAQ (reference sequence). Trimming at V came to 5 bases and at J to 4 bases, leaving 4 bases not matched to a gene. The CDR3 sequence is 14 residues long. The chain's CDR3 is CASSQGQLNEKLFF. CDR3 sequence (DNA): TGTGCCAGCAGCCAGGGACAGCTTAATGAAAAACTGTTTTTT.

This clonotype was recorded a few times. The chain uses TRBV4-1 and TRBJ2-1; TRBD2 matches 9 bases. Germline V lookup: CDR1 MGHRA, CDR2 YSYEKL. The J segment lost 2 bases and the V segment lost 4 bases, leaving 3 bases of the junction unmatched. This CDR3 comprises 15 residues. The chain's CDR3 is CASSPSGGTYNEQFF. The CDR3 nucleotides are TGCGCCAGCAGCCCGAGCGGGGGGACCTACAATGAGCAGTTCTTC.

This clonotype was detected only a few times. The J gene is TRBJ2-3, the V gene TRBV18; TRBD2 agrees at 9 bases. The CDR3 extends over 16 amino acids. Germline V lookup: CDR1 KGHSH, CDR2 LQKENI. V shed 2 bases, J shed 2 bases, and the junction held 5 bases outside the gene matches. In DNA, the CDR3 is TGTGCCAGCTCACCAGGGAGCGGGAGGATCACAGATACGCAGTATTTT. This encodes CASSPGSGRITDTQYF. Full variable domain (missing parts from reference TRBV18 and TRBJ2-3): NAGVMQNPRHLVRRRGQEARLRCSPMKGHSHVYWYRQLPEEGLKFMVYLQKENIIDESGMPKERFSAEFPKEGPSILRIQQVVRGDSAAYFCASSPGSGRITDTQYFGPGTRLTVL.

This clonotype was picked up many times. The chain recombines TRBV28 with TRBJ2-4, with a weak D call TRBD1 (6 bases). V was shortened by 2 bases and J by 6 bases, with 23 bases between the two germline ends. The CDR3 loop spans 18 amino acids. Germline V gene lookup returns CDR1 MDHEN and CDR2 SYDVKM. For the CDR3, the DNA is TGTGCCAGCAGTTTAGGTCTGACAGGAAGGGCCAAGGTAAACATTCAGTACTTC. Amino acid sequence: CASSLGLTGRAKVNIQYF.

The genes are TRBV20-1 and TRBJ2-7, with TRBD1 as a possible D gene (5 bases). Deletions cut 4 bases from V and 3 bases from J, with 13 bases between. Germline V lookup: CDR1 DFQATT, CDR2 SNEGSKA (reference sequence). The CDR3 has 13 amino acids. Here the CDR3 reads CSANLRQHYEQYF. The DNA for the CDR3 is TGCAGTGCTAACTTAAGACAGCACTACGAGCAGTACTTC.

This clonotype was counted at least ten times. Here the CDR3 DNA reads TGTGCCAGCGAAAGGTTGGCGGGCGGGGACCAGTACTTC. As protein: CASERLAGGDQYF. The chain is built from TRBV6-2 or TRBV6-3 and TRBJ2-5, with D possibly TRBD2 on 6 matching bases. The V and J ends lost 8 bases and 10 bases respectively, with 20 bases between them. This CDR3 is built from 13 residues. Germline CDR1 MNHEY, CDR2 SVGEGT.

This chain links TRBV5-1 with TRBJ2-1; perhaps D is TRBD1 or TRBD2 (5 bases each). V was pared by 0 bases and J by 8 bases, with 15 bases between. The V gene's germline CDR1 is SGHRS and CDR2 YFSETQ. The CDR3 is 15 amino acids. CDR3 sequence (DNA): TGCGCCAGCAGCTTGGGGGGACCCCAAGAATATGAGCAGTTCTTC. This gives the protein CASSLGGPQEYEQFF.

This clonotype was picked up a small number of times. The rearrangement joins TRBV28 to TRBJ1-6; D remains ambiguous. This CDR3 region has 13 residues. CDR1 and CDR2 from the germline V gene are MDHEN and SYDVKM. V dropped 4 bases and J dropped 9 bases, with 10 bases sitting between them. The CDR3 DNA sequence: TGTGCCAGCAGTTCTCCAAACAGTTCACCCCTCCACTTT. The encoded protein is CASSSPNSSPLHF.

The J gene is TRBJ2-1, the V gene TRBV11-3; 10 nucleotides line up with TRBD1. The CDR3 is 20 residues long. The V segment lost 4 bases and the J segment 0 bases; nucleotides outside the gene matches: 15. CDR1 and CDR2 (germline): SGHNT, YENEEA. The CDR3: CASSSRPPPGQGSSYNEQFF. The CDR3 region has the DNA TGTGCCAGCAGCTCCAGACCTCCACCGGGACAGGGGAGCTCCTACAATGAGCAGTTCTTC.

In this sample, this clonotype turned up many times. V usage is TRBV20-1 and J usage is TRBJ2-7, with 7 bases identical to TRBD2. The CDR3 covers 14 residues. In germline, CDR1 is DFQATT, CDR2 SNEGSKA (reference sequence). Trimming took 3 bases from V and 2 from J; bases not matched to a gene: 7. CDR3 in amino acids: CSARGEGPPYEQYF. The CDR3 nucleotides are TGCAGTGCTAGGGGGGAGGGCCCACCCTACGAGCAGTACTTC.

V usage is TRBV4-3 and J usage is TRBJ2-6; no definite D call. V lost 0 bases, J lost 2 bases, and 8 bases lay in between. The V gene's germline CDR1 is LGHNA and CDR2 YSLEER. The CDR3 contains 16 residues. The CDR3 is CASSQDHSAGANVLTF. CDR3 nucleotides: TGCGCCAGCAGCCAAGACCACAGCGCTGGGGCCAACGTCCTGACTTTC.

The chain carries TRBV7-3 and TRBJ2-1, with TRBD1 as a possible D gene (6 bases). Looked up from germline, CDR1 is SGHTA and CDR2 is FQGTGA. The V end was cut by 5 bases, the J end by 3 bases, with 14 bases between. The CDR3 runs to 15 residues. The chain's CDR3 is CASSLDEGHYNEQFF. CDR3 sequence (DNA): TGTGCCAGCAGCCTAGACGAGGGACACTACAATGAGCAGTTCTTC.

The chain uses TRBV9 and TRBJ2-1, with D maybe TRBD1 (6 bases). Trimming stripped 4 bases from V and 2 bases from J, with 13 bases between. CDR1 and CDR2 (germline): SGDLS, YYNGEE. The CDR3 has 15 residues. CDR3 loop: CASSSRQVTYNEQFF. The CDR3 bases are TGTGCCAGCAGCTCCCGACAGGTTACCTACAATGAGCAGTTCTTC.

This clonotype was found a few times. The rearrangement uses TRBV11-2 and TRBJ2-2; D is undetermined. Germline loops: CDR1 SGHAT, CDR2 FQNNGV. Trimming cost V 8 bases and J 1 base, with 14 bases left between them. The CDR3 runs to 15 residues. The CDR3 coding sequence is TGTGCCAGCTCCCAGATTTGGGGGAACACCGGGGAGCTGTTTTTT. Amino acids: CASSQIWGNTGELFF.

This chain joins TRBV14 and TRBJ2-1; D is unresolved. CDR3 length equals 11 residues. Trimming took off 5 bases at V and 7 bases at J, with 6 bases between the two ends. Germline CDR1 reads SGHDN; CDR2 reads FVKESK. The CDR3 DNA reads TGTGCCAGCAGCATACGGAATGAGCAGTTCTTC. This sequence encodes CASSIRNEQFF.

This clonotype has ten or more counts. The CDR3 bases are TGCAGCGTTGAGCCCCCAGGACGCCCGGGGGAGCTGTTTTTT. This translates into CSVEPPGRPGELFF. V gene TRBV29-1 combines with J gene TRBJ2-2; unclear D gene. The V gene lost 3 bases and the J gene lost 8 bases, with 16 bases spanning the gap. Germline-derived CDR1 and CDR2 are SQVTM and ANQGSEA. The CDR3 totals 14 residues.